Listed below are T cell receptor beta chains from one sample, sequenced in a study of PD-1 blockade in classical Hodgkin lymphoma. TCRdb's table, derived via immunoSEQ multiplex PCR, lists solely in-frame clones and lacks some. This sample has nearly 100,000 clones, with 80% to 85% found just once. Here the sequenced sample was peripheral blood mononuclear cells (PBMCs), taken at baseline. The receptors come from a human donor with classical Hodgkin lymphoma. Both conserved end residues are part of each CDR3. The D gene is left open where the match is weak.

d_call v_call cdr3_aa
. TRBV5-6 CASSWLRETSRELFF
. TRBV7-8 CASSLGRDEGYTF
TRBD2 TRBV18 CASSPSSGNYNEQFF
TRBD2 TRBV10-3 CASGTSGTETQYF
. TRBV10-3 CAISSTGLLYEQYF
. TRBV19 CASSNPSSGNTIYF
. TRBV30 CAWSVTWWDTQYF
TRBD2 TRBV7-2 CASSLAGLAGAGNEQFF
. TRBV2 CASSVLADNEQFF
. TRBV27 CANPHGTDTQYF
TRBD1 TRBV27 CATPPRDRGWVSYEQYF
. TRBV5-1 CASRSDTGIHNEQFF
. TRBV6-1 CASSIDRPYEQYF
TRBD1 TRBV19 CASSIRQGVFTEAFF
. TRBV6-1 CASSKERHRRDTQYF
TRBD2 TRBV5-1 CASSSLASGETQYF
TRBD1 TRBV4-2 CASSSRSQGDYGYTF
. TRBV5-3 CARSSDIAYGYTF
TRBD1 TRBV10-1 CASSGSTGVETQYF
TRBD1 TRBV6-1 CASRGTGGNQPQHF
. TRBV5-1 CASSSNRDSRGENTQYF
. TRBV19 CASSIDLSDYEQYF
. TRBV28 CASSPQGRGYTF
TRBD2 TRBV6-1 CASRAGGPWETQYF
TRBD2 TRBV11-1 CASSGTLAAEEQFF
TRBD1 TRBV2 CASIQQGYTGELFF
. TRBV7-2 CASRSNRGYNEQFF
. TRBV18 CASSPGVIYGYTF
. TRBV6-4 CASSDSKTGELFF
. TRBV30 CAWTEGRDVGVGELFF
. TRBV6-5 CASSSPGLNEKLFF
. TRBV7-9 CASSPRSQGNSPLHF
. TRBV2 CASSWVYEKLFF
. TRBV5-1 CASSETPADIQYF
TRBD2 TRBV7-2 CASSSGTSGNQKHF
TRBD2 TRBV10-3 CAIGSGRGNEQFF
. TRBV6-1 CASSATSAKGGAGELFF
. TRBV9 CASSVRQSGNTIYF
TRBD1 TRBV6-5 CASSPPRDRGDTQYF
TRBD2 TRBV11-2 CASNGAGGRNNEQFF
. TRBV2 CASRLALTGELFF
TRBD2 TRBV7-8 CASSLARLAAANEQFF
. TRBV27 CASSRDRSNQPQHF
. TRBV4-1 CASSPTGGRDGYTF
. TRBV5-1 CASSPGLLGSGELFF
TRBD2 TRBV30 CAWSEAGGGAQETQYF
TRBD1 TRBV5-6 CASSPGTGVSYNEQFF
TRBD1 TRBV2 CASSDQGASYGYTF
. TRBV4-1 CASSLTRTAPGDEQYF
. TRBV5-4 CASSSEVRRGPFF
. TRBV9 CASSVSQGNTGELFF
. TRBV10-3 CAITTSTLYEQYF
. TRBV10-3 CAIRLDGNTGELFF
. TRBV19 CASSPSGKSSYNEQFF
TRBD2 TRBV5-1 CASSLLGEGEQFF
TRBD2 TRBV19 CASAADSGSSYNEQFF
. TRBV5-1 CASSLAGAGYGYTF
TRBD1 TRBV9 CASSAQGAGEKLFF
. TRBV7-2 CASSYISTDTQYF